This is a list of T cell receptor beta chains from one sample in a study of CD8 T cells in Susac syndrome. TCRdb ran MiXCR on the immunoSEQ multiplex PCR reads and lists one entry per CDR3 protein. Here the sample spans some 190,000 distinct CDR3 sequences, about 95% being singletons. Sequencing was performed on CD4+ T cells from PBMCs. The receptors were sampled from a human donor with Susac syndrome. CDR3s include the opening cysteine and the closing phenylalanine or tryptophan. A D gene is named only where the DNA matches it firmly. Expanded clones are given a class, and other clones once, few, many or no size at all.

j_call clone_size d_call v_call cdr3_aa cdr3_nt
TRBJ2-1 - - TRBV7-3 CASSLDFHEQFF TGTGCCAGCAGTTTAGATTTCCATGAGCAGTTCTTC
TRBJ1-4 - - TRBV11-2 CASSLLGGAGEKLFF TGTGCCAGCAGCTTATTGGGGGGGGCTGGCGAAAAACTGTTTTTT
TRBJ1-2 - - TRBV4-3 CASSPQYAAAYGYTF TGCGCCAGCAGCCCACAGTACGCGGCGGCGTATGGCTACACCTTC
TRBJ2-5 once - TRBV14 CASSQDTHAGTQYF TGTGCCAGCAGCCAAGATACACACGCAGGGACCCAGTACTTC
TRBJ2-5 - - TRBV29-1 CSVQRGGFQETQYF TGCAGCGTTCAAAGGGGCGGATTCCAAGAGACCCAGTACTTC
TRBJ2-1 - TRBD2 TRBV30 CAWSARLAGGDNEQFF TGTGCCTGGAGCGCACGACTAGCGGGGGGGGACAATGAGCAGTTCTTC
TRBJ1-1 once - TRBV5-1 CASSLAPGQNTEAFF TGCGCCAGCAGCTTGGCCCCGGGACAGAACACTGAAGCTTTCTTT
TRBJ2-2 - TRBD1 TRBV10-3 CAISSTGGLLFF TGTGCCATCAGCTCGACAGGGGGCCTACTGTTTTTT
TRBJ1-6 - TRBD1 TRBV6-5 CATRGKVYNSPLHF TGTGCCACCAGGGGGAAGGTATATAATTCACCCCTCCACTTT
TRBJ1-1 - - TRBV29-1 CSVEEGGAAFF TGCAGCGTTGAAGAAGGGGGGGCAGCTTTCTTT
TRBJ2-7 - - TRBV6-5 CASSRTAPYEQYF TGTGCCAGCAGCCGGACAGCTCCCTACGAGCAGTACTTC
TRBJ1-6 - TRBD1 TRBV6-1 CASSEVRGRNSPLHF TGTGCCAGCAGTGAAGTCAGGGGGCGGAATTCACCCCTCCACTTT
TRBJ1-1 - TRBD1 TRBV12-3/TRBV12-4 CASSLGTGYSTEAFF TGTGCCAGCAGTCTCGGGACAGGGTATAGCACTGAAGCTTTCTTT
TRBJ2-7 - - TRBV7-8 CASSLLRISYEQYF TGTGCCAGCAGCTTGCTCAGGATCTCCTACGAGCAGTACTTC
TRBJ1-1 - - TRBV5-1 CASSQLRGGSTEAFF TGCGCCAGCAGCCAGCTTAGAGGGGGTAGCACTGAAGCTTTCTTT
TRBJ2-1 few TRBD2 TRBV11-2 CASRLGLAANEQFF TGTGCCAGCAGATTAGGACTAGCGGCTAATGAGCAGTTCTTC
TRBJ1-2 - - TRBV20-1 CSASKGHGYTF TGCAGTGCTAGCAAGGGTCATGGCTACACCTTC
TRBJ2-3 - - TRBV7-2 CASSLDMDTDTQYF TGTGCCAGCAGCTTAGATATGGACACAGATACGCAGTATTTT
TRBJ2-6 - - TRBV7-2 CASSHQTDYSGANVLTF TGTGCCAGCAGCCATCAGACAGACTACTCTGGGGCCAACGTCCTGACTTTC
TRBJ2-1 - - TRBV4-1 CASSQVARDNEQFF TGCGCCAGCAGCCAAGTTGCGCGAGACAATGAGCAGTTCTTC
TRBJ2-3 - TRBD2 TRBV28 CASSTRTSGEITDTQYF TGTGCCAGCAGTACCCGGACTAGCGGGGAGATCACAGATACGCAGTATTTT
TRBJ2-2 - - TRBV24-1 CATSDPATGELFF TGTGCCACCAGTGATCCCGCTACCGGGGAGCTGTTTTTT
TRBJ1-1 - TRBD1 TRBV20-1 CSARGTGTTEAFF TGCAGTGCTCGCGGGACAGGGACCACTGAAGCTTTCTTT
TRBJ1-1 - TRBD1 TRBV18 CASSANQGTDTEAFF TGTGCCAGCTCAGCCAACCAAGGGACAGACACTGAAGCTTTCTTT
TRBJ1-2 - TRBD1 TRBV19 CASSMDRNYGYTF TGTGCCAGTAGCATGGACAGGAACTATGGCTACACCTTC
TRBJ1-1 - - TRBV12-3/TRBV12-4 CASSLGGKAFF TGTGCCAGCAGTTTAGGTGGAAAAGCTTTCTTT
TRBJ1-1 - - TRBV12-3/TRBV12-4 CASSLSVNRLNTEAFF TGTGCCAGCAGTTTAAGTGTAAACCGCCTGAACACTGAAGCTTTCTTT
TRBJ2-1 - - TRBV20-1 CSALQGLWSYNEQFF TGCAGTGCTCTCCAGGGGCTATGGTCCTACAATGAGCAGTTCTTC
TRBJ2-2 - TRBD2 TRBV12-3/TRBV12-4 CASTLTGGIGELFF TGTGCCAGCACTCTGACGGGGGGTATCGGGGAGCTGTTTTTT
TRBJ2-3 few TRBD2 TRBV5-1 CASSPRLAGRIDTQYF TGCGCCAGCAGCCCCCGACTAGCGGGGAGGATAGATACGCAGTATTTT
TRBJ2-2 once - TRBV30 CAWSVLAAGPTGELFF TGTGCCTGGAGTGTACTGGCGGCTGGGCCCACCGGGGAGCTGTTTTTT
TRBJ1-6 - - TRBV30 CAWSEIPNSPLHF TGTGCCTGGAGTGAGATCCCCAATTCACCCCTCCACTTT
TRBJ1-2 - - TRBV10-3 CAISESLSWGYTF TGTGCCATCAGTGAGTCGCTTAGCTGGGGCTACACCTTC
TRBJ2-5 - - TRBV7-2 CASSWTALGETQYF TGTGCCAGCAGCTGGACAGCTTTAGGCGAGACCCAGTACTTC
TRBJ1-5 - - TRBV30 CAWSLNNQPQHF TGTGCCTGGAGTTTAAACAATCAGCCCCAGCATTTT